This entry is about one T cell receptor beta chain. The antigen is not known. The entry originates in a study of T cell responses to AZD1222 COVID-19 vaccine. Germline V gives CDR1 SGHTA, CDR2 FQGNSA. The CDR3 has 12 residues. The germline V and J ends were trimmed by 3 bases and 2 bases, with 4 bases remaining between them. Study results and caveats: Nearly half of the spike-specific TCRs reportedly recognize variant regions that carry no mutations.

Some clones are missing from TCRdb's copy, which holds only in-frame ones; the method was immunoSEQ multiplex PCR. Among approximately 150,000 clones listed, about 92% were seen once. This TCR was recovered from an adult in good health. The sample in question was peripheral blood, obtained on day 0 of AZD1222 vaccination. This chain links TRBV7-2 with TRBJ1-1, with no clear D. The DNA for the CDR3 is TGTGCCAGCAGCTTCCCTAACACTGAAGCTTTCTTT. This encodes CASSFPNTEAFF.